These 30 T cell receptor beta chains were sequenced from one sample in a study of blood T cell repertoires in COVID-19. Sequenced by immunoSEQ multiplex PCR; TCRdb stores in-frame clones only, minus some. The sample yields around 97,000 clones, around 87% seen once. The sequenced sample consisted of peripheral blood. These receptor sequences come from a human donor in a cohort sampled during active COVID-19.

Written as DNA, the CDR3 is TGTGCCAGCAGCTTAGCGCTCAGCGGGAGGGCCTCAGATACGCAGTATTTT. It translates to CASSLALSGRASDTQYF. The chain couples TRBV7-6 to TRBJ2-3; 10 nucleotides agree with TRBD2. The V gene end was trimmed by 0 bases and the J gene end by 4 bases; junction bases not matched to a gene: 7. CDR1 is SGHVS and CDR2 is FNYEAQ in the germline V gene. This CDR3 is built from 17 residues. Full variable domain (rest looked up from reference TRBV7-6 and TRBJ2-3): GAGVSQSPRYKVTKRGQDVALRCDPISGHVSLYWYRQALGQGPEFLTYFNYEAQQDKSGLPNDRFSAERPEGSISTLTIQRTEQRDSAMYRCASSLALSGRASDTQYFGPGTRLTVL.

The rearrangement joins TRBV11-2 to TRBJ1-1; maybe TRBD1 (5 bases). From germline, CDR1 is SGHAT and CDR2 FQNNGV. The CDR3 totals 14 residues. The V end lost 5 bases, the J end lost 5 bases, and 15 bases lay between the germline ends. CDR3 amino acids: CASSRRAGETEAFF. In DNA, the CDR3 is TGTGCCAGCAGCCGACGGGCGGGGGAAACTGAAGCTTTCTTT.

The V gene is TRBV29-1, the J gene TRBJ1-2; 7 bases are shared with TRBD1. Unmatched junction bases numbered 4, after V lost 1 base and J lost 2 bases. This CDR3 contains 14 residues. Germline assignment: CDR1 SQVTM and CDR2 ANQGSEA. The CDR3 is CSVEGGQTNYGYTF. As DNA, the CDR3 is TGCAGCGTTGAAGGGGGACAGACCAACTATGGCTACACCTTC. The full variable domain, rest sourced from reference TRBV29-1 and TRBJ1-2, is SAVISQKPSRDICQRGTSLTIQCQVDSQVTMMFWYRQQPGQSLTLIATANQGSEATYESGFVIDKFPISRPNLTFSTLTVSNMSPEDSSIYLCSVEGGQTNYGYTFGSGTRLTVV.

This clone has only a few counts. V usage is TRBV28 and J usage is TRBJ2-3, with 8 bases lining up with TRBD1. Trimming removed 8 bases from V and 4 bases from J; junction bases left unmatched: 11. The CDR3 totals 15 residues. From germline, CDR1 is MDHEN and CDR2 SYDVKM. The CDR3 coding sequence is TGTGCCAGCCAGGGCCAGGGGGCCCCGTCAGATACGCAGTATTTT. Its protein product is CASQGQGAPSDTQYF.

CDR3 sequence reads: CASSGQGTTNQETQYF. The CDR3 nucleotides read TGTGCCAGCAGCGGACAGGGGACTACCAACCAAGAGACCCAGTACTTC. This sequence joins TRBV9 and TRBJ2-5; D might be TRBD1 (8 bases). Germline-derived CDR1 and CDR2 are SGDLS and YYNGEE. The CDR3 totals 16 residues. V dropped 3 bases and J dropped 0 bases, with 15 bases sitting between them.

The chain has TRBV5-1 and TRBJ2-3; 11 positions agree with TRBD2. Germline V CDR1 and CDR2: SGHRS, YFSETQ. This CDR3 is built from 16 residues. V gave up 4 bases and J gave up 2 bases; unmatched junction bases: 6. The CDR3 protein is CASSTPTSGTTDTQYF. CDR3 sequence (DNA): TGCGCCAGCAGCACACCGACTAGCGGGACCACAGATACGCAGTATTTT.

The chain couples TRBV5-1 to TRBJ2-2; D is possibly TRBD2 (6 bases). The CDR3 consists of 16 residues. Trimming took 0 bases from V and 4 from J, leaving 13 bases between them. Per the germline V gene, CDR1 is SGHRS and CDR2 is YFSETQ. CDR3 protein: CASSLEAAGSTGELFF. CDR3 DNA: TGCGCCAGCAGCTTGGAGGCTGCGGGAAGCACCGGGGAGCTGTTTTTT.

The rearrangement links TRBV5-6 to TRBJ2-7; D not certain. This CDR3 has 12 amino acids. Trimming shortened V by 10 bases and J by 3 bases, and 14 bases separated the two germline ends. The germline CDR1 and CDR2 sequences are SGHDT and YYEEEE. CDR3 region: CASRLASYEQYF. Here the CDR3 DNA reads TGTGCCTCCAGACTGGCCAGCTACGAGCAGTACTTC.

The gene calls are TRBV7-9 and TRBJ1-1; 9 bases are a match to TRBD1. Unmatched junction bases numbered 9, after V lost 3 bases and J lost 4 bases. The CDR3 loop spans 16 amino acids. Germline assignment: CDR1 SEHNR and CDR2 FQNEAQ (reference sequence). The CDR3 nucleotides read TGTGCCAGCAGCTTGGGACAGGGCGGGGTTGGCACTGAAGCTTTCTTT. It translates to CASSLGQGGVGTEAFF.

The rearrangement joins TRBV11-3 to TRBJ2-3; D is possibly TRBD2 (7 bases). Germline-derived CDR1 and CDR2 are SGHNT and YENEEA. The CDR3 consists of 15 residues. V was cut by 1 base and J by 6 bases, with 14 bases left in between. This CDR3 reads CASSLVVGGPDTQYF. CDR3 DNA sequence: TGTGCCAGCAGCTTAGTAGTCGGGGGGCCGGATACGCAGTATTTT. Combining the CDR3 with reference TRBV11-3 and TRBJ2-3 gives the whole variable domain EAGVVQSPRYKIIEKKQPVAFWCNPISGHNTLYWYLQNLGQGPELLIRYENEEAVDDSQLPKDRFSAERLKGVDSTLKIQPAELGDSAVYLCASSLVVGGPDTQYFGPGTRLTVL.

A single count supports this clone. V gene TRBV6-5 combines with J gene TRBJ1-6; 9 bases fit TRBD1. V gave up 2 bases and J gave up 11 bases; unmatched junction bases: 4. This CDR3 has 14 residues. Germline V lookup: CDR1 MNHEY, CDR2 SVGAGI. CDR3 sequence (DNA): TGTGCCAGCAGTTACGGGACAGGGTATGCACCCCTCCACTTT. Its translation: CASSYGTGYAPLHF.

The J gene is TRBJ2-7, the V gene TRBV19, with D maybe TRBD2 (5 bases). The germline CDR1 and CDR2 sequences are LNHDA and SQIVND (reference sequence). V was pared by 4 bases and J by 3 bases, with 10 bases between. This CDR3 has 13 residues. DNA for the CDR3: TGTGCCAGTAGTAATGAGGGTTTCTACGAGCAGTACTTC. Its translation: CASSNEGFYEQYF.

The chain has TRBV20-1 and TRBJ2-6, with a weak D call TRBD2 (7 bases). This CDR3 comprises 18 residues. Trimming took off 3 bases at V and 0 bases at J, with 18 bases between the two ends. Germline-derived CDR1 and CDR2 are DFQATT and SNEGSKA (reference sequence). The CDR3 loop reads CSASMGQGGGSGANVLTF. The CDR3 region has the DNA TGCAGTGCTAGTATGGGTCAGGGAGGGGGCTCTGGGGCCAACGTCCTGACTTTC.

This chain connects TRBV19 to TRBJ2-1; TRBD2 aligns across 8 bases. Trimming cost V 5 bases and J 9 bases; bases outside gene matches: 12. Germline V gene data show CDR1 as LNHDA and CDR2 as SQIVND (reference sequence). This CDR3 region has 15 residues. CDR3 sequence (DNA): TGTGCCAGTAGTGGCGGGGGGCGCAGGGCCGGTGAGCAGTTCTTC. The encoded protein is CASSGGGRRAGEQFF.

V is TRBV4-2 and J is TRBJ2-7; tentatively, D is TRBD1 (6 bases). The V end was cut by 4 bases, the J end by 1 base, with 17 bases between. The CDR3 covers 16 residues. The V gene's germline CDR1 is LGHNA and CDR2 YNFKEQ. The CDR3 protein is CASSLPGQGLSYEQYF. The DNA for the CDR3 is TGTGCCAGCAGCCTACCGGGGCAGGGGCTTTCCTACGAGCAGTACTTC.

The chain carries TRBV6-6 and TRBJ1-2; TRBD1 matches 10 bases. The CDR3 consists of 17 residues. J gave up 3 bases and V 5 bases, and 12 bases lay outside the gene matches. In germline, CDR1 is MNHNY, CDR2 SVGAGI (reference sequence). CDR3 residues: CASSRGTGALPYYGYTF. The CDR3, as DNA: TGTGCCAGCAGTCGGGGGACAGGGGCACTTCCCTACTATGGCTACACCTTC.

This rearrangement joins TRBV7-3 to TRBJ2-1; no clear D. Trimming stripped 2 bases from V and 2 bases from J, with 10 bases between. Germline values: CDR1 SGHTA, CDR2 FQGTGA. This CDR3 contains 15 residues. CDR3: CASSLSWSTYNEQFF. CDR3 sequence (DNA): TGTGCCAGCAGCTTATCGTGGTCTACCTACAATGAGCAGTTCTTC.

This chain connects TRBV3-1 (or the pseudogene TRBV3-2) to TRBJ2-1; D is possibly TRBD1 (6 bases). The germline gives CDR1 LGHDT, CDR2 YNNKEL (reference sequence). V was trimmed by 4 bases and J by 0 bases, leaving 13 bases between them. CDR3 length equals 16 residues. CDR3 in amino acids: CASSPGASLSYNEQFF. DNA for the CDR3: TGTGCCAGCAGCCCAGGGGCATCCCTCTCCTACAATGAGCAGTTCTTC.

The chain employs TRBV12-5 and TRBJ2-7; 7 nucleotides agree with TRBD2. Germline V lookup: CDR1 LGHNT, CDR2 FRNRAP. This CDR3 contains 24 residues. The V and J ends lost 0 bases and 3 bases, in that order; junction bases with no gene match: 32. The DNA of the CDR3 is TGTGCTAGTGGTTTGGTACGACTAAGGGAGGGCCTTAGCACAGGACGTGAATCGTACTACGAGCAGTACTTC. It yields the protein CASGLVRLREGLSTGRESYYEQYF.

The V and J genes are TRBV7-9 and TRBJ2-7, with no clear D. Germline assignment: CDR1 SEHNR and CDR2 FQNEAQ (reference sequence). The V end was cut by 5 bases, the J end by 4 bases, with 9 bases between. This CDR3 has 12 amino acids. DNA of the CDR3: TGTGCCAGCAGCCCCCGGTTTTACGAGCAGTACTTC. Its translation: CASSPRFYEQYF. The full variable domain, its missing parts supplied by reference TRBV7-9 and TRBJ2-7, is DTGVSQNPRHKITKRGQNVTFRCDPISEHNRLYWYRQTLGQGPEFLTYFQNEAQLEKSRLLSDRFSAERPKGSFSTLEIQRTEQGDSAMYLCASSPRFYEQYFGPGTRLTVT.

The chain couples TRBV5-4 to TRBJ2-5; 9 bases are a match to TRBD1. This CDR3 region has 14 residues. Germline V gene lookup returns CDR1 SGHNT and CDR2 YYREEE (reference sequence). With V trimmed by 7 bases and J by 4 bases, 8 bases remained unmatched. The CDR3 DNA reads TGTGCCAGCGCGACAGGGGGGATTGGAGAGACCCAGTACTTC. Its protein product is CASATGGIGETQYF.

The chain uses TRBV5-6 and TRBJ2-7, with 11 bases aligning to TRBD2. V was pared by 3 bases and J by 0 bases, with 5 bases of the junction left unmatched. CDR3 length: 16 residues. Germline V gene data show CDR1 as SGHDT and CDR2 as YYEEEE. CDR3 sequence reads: CASSSILAGDSYEQYF. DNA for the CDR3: TGTGCCAGCAGCTCCATACTAGCGGGAGACTCCTACGAGCAGTACTTC.

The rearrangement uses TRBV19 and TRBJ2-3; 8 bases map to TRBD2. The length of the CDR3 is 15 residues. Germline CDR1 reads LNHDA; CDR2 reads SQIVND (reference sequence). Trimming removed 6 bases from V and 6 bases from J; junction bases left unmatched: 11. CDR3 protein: CASSVSGRAPDTQYF. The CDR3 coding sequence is TGTGCCAGTAGCGTGTCCGGGAGGGCCCCCGATACGCAGTATTTT.

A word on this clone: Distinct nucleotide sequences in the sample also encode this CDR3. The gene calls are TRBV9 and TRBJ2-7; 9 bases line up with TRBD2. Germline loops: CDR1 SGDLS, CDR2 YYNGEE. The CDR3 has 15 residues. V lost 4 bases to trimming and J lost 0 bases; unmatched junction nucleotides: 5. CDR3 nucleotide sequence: TGTGCCAGCAGCCCGACTAGCGGAAGCTCCTACGAGCAGTACTTC. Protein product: CASSPTSGSSYEQYF.

CDR3 coding DNA: TGTGCCAGCAGTTTAGGATACAGGGGGACGAGGAGAGACCCTGCCGAGCAGTACTTC. Amino acid sequence: CASSLGYRGTRRDPAEQYF. This chain joins TRBV27 and TRBJ2-7; the match to TRBD1 covers 8 bases. CDR1 and CDR2 from the germline V gene are MNHEY and SMNVEV (reference sequence). Losses at the gene ends were 2 bases for V and 6 bases for J; bases not matched to a gene: 21. The CDR3 totals 19 residues.

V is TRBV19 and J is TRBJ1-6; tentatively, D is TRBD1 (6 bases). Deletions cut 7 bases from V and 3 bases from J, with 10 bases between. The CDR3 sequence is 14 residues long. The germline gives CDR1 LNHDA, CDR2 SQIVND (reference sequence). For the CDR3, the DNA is TGTGCCAGTAATGACAGGCACTATAATTCACCCCTCCACTTT. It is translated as CASNDRHYNSPLHF.

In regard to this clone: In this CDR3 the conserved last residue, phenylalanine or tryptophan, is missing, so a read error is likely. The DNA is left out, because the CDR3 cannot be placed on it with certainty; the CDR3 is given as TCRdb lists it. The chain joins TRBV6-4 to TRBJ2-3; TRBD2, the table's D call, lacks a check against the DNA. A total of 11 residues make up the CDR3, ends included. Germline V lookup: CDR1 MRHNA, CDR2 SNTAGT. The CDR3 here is CASSDRSGVSV.

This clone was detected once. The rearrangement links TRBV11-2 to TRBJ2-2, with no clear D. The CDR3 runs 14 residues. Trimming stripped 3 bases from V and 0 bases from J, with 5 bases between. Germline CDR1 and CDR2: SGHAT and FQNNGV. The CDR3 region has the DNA TGTGCCAGCAGCTTTAGTACGAACACCGGGGAGCTGTTTTTT. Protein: CASSFSTNTGELFF. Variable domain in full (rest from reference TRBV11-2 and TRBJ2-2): EAGVAQSPRYKIIEKRQSVAFWCNPISGHATLYWYQQILGQGPKLLIQFQNNGVVDDSQLPKDRFSAERLKGVDSTLKIQPAKLEDSAVYLCASSFSTNTGELFFGEGSRLTVL.

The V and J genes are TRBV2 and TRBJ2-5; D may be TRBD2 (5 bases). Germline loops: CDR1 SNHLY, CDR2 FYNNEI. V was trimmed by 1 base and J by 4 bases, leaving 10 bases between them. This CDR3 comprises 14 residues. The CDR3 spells CASSEGRLGETQYF. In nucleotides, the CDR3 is TGTGCCAGCAGTGAAGGGAGGTTAGGAGAGACCCAGTACTTC. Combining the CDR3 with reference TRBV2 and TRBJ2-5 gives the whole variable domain EPEVTQTPSHQVTQMGQEVILRCVPISNHLYFYWYRQILGQKVEFLVSFYNNEISEKSEIFDDQFSVERPDGSNFTLKIRSTKLEDSAMYFCASSEGRLGETQYFGPGTRLLVL.

The CDR3 DNA is TGTGCCAGCAGCTTGTCCGTCCGCTTAGATGGCACAGATACGCAGTATTTT. Its translation: CASSLSVRLDGTDTQYF. This chain connects TRBV5-6 to TRBJ2-3, with no clear D. The CDR3 runs to 17 residues. Germline V lookup: CDR1 SGHDT, CDR2 YYEEEE. The germline V and J ends were trimmed by 1 base and 1 base, with 16 bases remaining between them.